The source of this TCR beta chain is a study of blood T cell repertoires in COVID-19. Study in general: There were acute and convalescent COVID-19 samples, and they came from the United States, Italy and Spain. Sample material is recorded as cDNA or gDNA derived from T cells, B-cell-depleted T cells, or PBMCs.

In the original analysis: Estimated nucleated cell counts came from reference gene primer amplification. The data were produced by immunoSEQ multiplex PCR, yet TCRdb's version contains in-frame clones alone and is incomplete. Clone size and V and J calls were adopted from that table, with D and trimming inferred from the DNA. The data hold tens of thousands of clones, with over 90% observed a single time. This CDR3 comprises 15 residues. Germline CDR1 SGHVS, CDR2 FNYEAQ. Trimming took 5 bases from V and 3 from J; bases not matched to a gene: 5. The TCR sequence derives from a man aged 60-69 years with active or convalescent COVID-19. The chain joins TRBV7-6 to TRBJ1-2, with 11 bases fitting TRBD1. The sequenced sample was peripheral blood. The CDR3 bases are TGTGCCAGCAGCACGGGACAGGGGGGCGACTATGGCTACACCTTC. Its translation is CASSTGQGGDYGYTF.